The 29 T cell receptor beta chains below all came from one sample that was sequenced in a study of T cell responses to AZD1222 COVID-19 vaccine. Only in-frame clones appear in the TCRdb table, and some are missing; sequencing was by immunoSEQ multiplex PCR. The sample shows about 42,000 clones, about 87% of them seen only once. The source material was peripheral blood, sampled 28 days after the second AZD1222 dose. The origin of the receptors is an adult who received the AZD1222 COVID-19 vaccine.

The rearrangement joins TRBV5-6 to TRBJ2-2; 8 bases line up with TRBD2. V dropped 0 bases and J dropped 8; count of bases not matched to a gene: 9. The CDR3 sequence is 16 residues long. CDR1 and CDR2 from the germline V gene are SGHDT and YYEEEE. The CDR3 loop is CASSLVSGGPQGELFF. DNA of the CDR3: TGTGCCAGCAGCTTGGTTTCGGGGGGGCCGCAAGGGGAGCTGTTTTTT.

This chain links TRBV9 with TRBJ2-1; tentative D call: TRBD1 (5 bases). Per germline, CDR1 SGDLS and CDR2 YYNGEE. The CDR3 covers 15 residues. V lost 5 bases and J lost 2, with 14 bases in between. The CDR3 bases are TGTGCCAGCAGTTCCTGGGGCTGGGCCTACAATGAGCAGTTCTTC. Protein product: CASSSWGWAYNEQFF.

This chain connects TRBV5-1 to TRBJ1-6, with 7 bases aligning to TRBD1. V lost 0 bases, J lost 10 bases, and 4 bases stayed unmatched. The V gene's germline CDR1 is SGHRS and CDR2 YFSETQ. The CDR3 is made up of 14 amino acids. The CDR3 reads CASSLATGSSPLHF. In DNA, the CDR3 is TGCGCCAGCAGCTTGGCGACAGGGAGCTCACCCCTCCACTTT.

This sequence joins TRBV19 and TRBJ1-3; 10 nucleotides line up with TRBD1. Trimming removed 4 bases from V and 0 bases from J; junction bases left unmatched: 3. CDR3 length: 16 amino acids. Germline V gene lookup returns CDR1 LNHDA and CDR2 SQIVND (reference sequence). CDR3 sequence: CASSTWTGGSGNTIYF. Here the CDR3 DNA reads TGTGCCAGTAGTACCTGGACAGGGGGCTCTGGAAACACCATATATTTT.

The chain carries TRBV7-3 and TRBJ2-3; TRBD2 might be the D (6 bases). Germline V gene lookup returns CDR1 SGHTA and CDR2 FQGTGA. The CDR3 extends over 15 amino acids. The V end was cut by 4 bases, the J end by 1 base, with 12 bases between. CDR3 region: CASSSTSYGTDTQYF. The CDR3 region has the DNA TGTGCCAGCAGCTCCACTAGCTACGGCACAGATACGCAGTATTTT.

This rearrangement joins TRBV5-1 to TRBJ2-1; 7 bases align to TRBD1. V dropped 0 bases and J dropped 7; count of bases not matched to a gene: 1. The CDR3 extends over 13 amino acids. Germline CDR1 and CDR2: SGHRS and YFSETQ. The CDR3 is CASSLGQGNEQFF. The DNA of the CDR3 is TGCGCCAGCAGCTTGGGACAGGGTAATGAGCAGTTCTTC.

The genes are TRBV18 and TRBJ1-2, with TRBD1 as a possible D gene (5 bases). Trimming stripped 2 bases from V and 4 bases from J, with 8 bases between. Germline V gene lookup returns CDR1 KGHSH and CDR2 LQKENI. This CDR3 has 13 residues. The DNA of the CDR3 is TGTGCCAGCTCACCAGAGACAGTCTATGGCTACACCTTC. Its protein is CASSPETVYGYTF.

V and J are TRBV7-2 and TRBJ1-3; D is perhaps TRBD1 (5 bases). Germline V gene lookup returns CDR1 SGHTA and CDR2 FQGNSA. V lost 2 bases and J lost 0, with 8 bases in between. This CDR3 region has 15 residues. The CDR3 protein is CASSLTGLSGNTIYF. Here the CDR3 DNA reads TGTGCCAGCAGCTTAACAGGACTCTCTGGAAACACCATATATTTT.

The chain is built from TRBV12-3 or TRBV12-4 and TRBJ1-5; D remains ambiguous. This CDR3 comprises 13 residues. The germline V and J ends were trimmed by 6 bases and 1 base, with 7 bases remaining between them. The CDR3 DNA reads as TGTGCCAGCAGCCCCCCCAGCAATCAGCCCCAGCATTTT. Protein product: CASSPPSNQPQHF.

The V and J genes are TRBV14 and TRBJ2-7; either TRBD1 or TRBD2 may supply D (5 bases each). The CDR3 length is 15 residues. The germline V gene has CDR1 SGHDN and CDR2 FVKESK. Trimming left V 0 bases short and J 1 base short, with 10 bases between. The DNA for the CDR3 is TGTGCCAGCAGCCAAGAAGAGGGGTGGTCCTACGAGCAGTACTTC. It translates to CASSQEEGWSYEQYF.

The CDR3 DNA follows: TGTGCCAGCAACCCACTCGGGGGGAACACTGAAGCTTTCTTT. Its protein product is CASNPLGGNTEAFF. The chain joins TRBV2 to TRBJ1-1; weak D call: TRBD1 (5 bases). Germline V lookup: CDR1 SNHLY, CDR2 FYNNEI. V gave up 7 bases and J gave up 1 base, with 13 bases separating them. The CDR3 runs 14 residues.

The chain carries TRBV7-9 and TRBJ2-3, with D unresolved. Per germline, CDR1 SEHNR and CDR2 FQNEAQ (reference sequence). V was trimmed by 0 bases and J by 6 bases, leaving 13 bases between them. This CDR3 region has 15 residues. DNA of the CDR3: TGTGCCAGCAGCTTAGCTAGCCTCCTGGGGGATACGCAGTATTTT. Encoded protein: CASSLASLLGDTQYF. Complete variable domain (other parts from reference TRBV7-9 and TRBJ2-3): DTGVSQNPRHKITKRGQNVTFRCDPISEHNRLYWYRQTLGQGPEFLTYFQNEAQLEKSRLLSDRFSAERPKGSFSTLEIQRTEQGDSAMYLCASSLASLLGDTQYFGPGTRLTVL.

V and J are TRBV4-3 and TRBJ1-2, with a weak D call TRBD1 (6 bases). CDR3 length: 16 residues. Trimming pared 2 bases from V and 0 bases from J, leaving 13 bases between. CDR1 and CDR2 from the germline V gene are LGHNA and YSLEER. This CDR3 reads CASSQYRDHSNYGYTF. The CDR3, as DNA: TGCGCCAGCAGCCAATACAGGGACCATTCTAACTATGGCTACACCTTC.

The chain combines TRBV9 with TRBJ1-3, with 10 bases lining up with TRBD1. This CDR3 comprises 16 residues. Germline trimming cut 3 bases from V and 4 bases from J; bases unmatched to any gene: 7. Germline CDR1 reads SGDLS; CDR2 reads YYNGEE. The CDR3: CASSGLTGGEGNTIYF. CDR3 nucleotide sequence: TGTGCCAGCAGCGGCCTGACAGGGGGCGAGGGAAACACCATATATTTT.

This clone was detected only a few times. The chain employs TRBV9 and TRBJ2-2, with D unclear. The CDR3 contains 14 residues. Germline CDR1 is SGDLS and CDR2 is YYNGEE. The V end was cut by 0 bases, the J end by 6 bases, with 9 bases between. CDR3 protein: CASSVGGAAGELFF. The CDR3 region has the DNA TGTGCCAGCAGCGTAGGTGGCGCAGCCGGGGAGCTGTTTTTT.

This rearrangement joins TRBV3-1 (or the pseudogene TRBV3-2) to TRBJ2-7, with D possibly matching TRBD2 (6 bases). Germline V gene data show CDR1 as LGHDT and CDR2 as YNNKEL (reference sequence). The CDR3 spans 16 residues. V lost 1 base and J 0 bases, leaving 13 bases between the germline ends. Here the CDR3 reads CASSQGASESSYEQYF. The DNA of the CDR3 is TGTGCCAGCAGCCAAGGGGCTAGCGAGTCCTCCTACGAGCAGTACTTC.

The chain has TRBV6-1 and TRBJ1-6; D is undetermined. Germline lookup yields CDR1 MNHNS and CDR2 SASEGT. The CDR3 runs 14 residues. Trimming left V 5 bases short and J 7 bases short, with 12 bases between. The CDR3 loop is CASSSDALNSPLHF. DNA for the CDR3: TGTGCCAGCAGTTCGGACGCCTTGAATTCACCCCTCCACTTT.

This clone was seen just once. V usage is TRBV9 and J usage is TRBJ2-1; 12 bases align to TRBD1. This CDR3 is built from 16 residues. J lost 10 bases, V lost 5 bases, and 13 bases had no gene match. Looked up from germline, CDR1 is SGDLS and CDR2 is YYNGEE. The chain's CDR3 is CASSLAPGQGAREQFF. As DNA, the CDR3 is TGTGCCAGCAGTCTTGCCCCGGGACAGGGGGCTAGGGAGCAGTTCTTC.

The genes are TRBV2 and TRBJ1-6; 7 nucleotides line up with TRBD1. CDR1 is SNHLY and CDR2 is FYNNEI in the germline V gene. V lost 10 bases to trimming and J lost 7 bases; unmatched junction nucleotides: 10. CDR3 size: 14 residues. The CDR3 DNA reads TGTGCCACACTAAGGGACAGCTACAATTCACCCCTCCACTTT. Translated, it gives CATLRDSYNSPLHF.

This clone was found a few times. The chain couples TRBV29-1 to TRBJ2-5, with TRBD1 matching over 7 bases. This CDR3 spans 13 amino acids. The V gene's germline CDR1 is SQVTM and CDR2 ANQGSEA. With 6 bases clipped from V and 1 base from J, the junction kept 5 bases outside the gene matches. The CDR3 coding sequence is TGCAGCGTATCTACAGGGGCCCAAGAGACCCAGTACTTC. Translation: CSVSTGAQETQYF.

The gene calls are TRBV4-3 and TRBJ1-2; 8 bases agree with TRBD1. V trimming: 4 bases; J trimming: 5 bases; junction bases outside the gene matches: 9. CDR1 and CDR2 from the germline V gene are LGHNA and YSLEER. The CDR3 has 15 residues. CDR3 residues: CASSPTAQGEYGYTF. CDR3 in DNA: TGCGCCAGCAGCCCTACAGCACAGGGGGAGTATGGCTACACCTTC.

The CDR3 bases are TGTGCCAGCAGCCTTCCGGGACGAGGAACTGAAGCTTTCTTT. It encodes CASSLPGRGTEAFF. The chain is built from TRBV3-1 (or the pseudogene TRBV3-2) and TRBJ1-1, with D perhaps TRBD1 (5 bases). CDR3 size: 14 residues. V shed 4 bases and J shed 5 bases, with 14 bases lying between them. Germline assignment: CDR1 LGHDT and CDR2 YNNKEL (reference sequence).

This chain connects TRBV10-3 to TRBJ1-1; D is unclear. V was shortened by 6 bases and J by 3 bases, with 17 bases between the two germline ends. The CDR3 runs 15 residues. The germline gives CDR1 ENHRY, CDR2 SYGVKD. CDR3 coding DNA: TGTGCCATCAGCTACAACCTTAACGGCGACACTGAAGCTTTCTTT. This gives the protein CAISYNLNGDTEAFF.

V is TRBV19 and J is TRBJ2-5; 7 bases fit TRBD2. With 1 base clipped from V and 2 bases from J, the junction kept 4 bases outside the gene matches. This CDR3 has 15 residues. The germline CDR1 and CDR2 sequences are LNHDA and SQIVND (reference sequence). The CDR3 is CASSIGLGGQETQYF. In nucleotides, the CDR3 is TGTGCCAGTAGTATAGGCCTCGGGGGGCAAGAGACCCAGTACTTC.

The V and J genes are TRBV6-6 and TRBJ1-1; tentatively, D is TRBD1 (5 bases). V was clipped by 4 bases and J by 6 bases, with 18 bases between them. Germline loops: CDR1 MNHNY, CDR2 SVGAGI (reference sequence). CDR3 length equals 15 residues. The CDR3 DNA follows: TGTGCCAGCAGTTCCCAGTTAAAACAGGTCTCTGAAGCTTTCTTT. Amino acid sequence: CASSSQLKQVSEAFF.

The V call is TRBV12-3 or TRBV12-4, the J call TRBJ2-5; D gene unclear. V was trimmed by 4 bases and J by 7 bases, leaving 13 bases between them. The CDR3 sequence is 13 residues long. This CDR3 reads CASSSESWGTQYF. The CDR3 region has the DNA TGTGCCAGCAGTTCAGAGAGTTGGGGGACCCAGTACTTC.

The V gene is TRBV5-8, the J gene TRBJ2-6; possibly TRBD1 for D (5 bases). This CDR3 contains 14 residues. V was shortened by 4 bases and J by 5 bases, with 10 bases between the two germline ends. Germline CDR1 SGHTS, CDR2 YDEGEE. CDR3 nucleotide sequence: TGTGCCAGCAGCCCTCAGGGAAGGGCCAACGTCCTGACTTTC. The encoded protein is CASSPQGRANVLTF.

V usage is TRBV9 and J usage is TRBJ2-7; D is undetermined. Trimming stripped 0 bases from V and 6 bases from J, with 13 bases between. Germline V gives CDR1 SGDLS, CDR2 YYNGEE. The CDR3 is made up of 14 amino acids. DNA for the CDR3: TGTGCCAGCAGCGTAGTGCCTAGTAGTCGCGAGCAGTACTTC. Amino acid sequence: CASSVVPSSREQYF.

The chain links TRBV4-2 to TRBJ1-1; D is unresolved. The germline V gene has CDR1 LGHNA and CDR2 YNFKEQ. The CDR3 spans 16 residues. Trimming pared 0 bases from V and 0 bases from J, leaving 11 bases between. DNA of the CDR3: TGTGCCAGCAGCCAAGACAGTGGGCGGATGAACACTGAAGCTTTCTTT. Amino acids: CASSQDSGRMNTEAFF.